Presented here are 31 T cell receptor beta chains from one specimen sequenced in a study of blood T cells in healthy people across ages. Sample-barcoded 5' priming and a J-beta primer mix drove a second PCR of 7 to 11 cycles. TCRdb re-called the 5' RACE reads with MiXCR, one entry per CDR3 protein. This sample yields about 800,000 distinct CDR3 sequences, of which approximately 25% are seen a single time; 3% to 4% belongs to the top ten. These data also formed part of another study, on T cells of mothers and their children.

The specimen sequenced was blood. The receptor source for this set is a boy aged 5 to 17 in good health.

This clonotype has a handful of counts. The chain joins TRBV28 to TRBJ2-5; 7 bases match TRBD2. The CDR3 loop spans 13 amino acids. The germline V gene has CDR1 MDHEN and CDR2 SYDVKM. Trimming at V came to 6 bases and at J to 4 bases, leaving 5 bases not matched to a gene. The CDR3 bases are TGTGCCAGCAGACGGGGGGACGGAGAGACCCAGTACTTC. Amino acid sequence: CASRRGDGETQYF.

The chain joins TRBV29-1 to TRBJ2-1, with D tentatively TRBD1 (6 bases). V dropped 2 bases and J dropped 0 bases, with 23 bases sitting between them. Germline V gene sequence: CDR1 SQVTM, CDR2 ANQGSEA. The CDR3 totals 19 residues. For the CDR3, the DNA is TGCAGCGTTGAATGGTACAGGGATAACTACCATCCCTCCTACAATGAGCAGTTCTTC. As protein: CSVEWYRDNYHPSYNEQFF.

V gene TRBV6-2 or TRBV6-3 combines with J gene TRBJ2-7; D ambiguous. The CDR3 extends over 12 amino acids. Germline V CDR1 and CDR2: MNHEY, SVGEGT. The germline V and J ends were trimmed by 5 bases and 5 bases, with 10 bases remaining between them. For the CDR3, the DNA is TGTGCCAGCAGTGACATGGGGAACGAGCAGTACTTC. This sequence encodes CASSDMGNEQYF.

CDR3 region: CAILRGYGYTF. The CDR3 bases are TGTGCCATCCTGAGGGGCTATGGCTACACCTTC. The chain employs TRBV12-3 or TRBV12-4 and TRBJ1-2; possible D gene TRBD1, 5 bases. The V and J ends lost 10 bases and 4 bases respectively, with 10 bases between them. The CDR3 consists of 11 residues.

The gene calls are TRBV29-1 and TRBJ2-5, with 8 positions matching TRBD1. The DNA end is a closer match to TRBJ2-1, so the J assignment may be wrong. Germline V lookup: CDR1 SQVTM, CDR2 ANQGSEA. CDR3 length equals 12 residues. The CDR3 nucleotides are TGCAGGGCACAGGGGGGCTACAATGAGCAGTTCTTC. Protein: CRAQGGYNEQFF.

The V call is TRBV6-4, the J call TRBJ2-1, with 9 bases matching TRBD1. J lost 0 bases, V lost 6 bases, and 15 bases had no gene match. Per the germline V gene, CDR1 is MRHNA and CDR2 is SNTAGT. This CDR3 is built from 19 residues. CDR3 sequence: CASSPHGRQGGNSYNEQFF. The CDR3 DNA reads TGTGCCAGCAGCCCACACGGGCGACAGGGGGGTAACTCCTACAATGAGCAGTTCTTC.

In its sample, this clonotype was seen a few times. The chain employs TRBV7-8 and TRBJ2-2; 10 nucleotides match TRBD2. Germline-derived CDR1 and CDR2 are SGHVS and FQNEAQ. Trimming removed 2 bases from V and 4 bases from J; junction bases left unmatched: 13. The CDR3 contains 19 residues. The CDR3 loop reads CASSLSSPSGRRATGELFF. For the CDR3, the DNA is TGTGCCAGCAGCTTATCATCCCCTAGCGGGAGACGGGCCACCGGGGAGCTGTTTTTT.

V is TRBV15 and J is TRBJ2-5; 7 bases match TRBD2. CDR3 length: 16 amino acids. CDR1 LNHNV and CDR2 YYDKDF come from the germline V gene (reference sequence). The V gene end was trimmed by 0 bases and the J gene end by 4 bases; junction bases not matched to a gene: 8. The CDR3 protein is CATSRDSGRSGETQYF. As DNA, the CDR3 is TGTGCCACCAGCAGAGATTCCGGGAGGTCGGGAGAGACCCAGTACTTC.

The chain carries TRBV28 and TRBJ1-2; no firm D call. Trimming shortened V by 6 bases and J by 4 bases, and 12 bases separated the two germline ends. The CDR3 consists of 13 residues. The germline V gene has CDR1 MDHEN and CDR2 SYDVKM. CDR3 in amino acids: CASSAQGRYGYTF. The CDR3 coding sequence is TGTGCCAGCAGCGCCCAAGGGCGCTATGGCTACACCTTC.

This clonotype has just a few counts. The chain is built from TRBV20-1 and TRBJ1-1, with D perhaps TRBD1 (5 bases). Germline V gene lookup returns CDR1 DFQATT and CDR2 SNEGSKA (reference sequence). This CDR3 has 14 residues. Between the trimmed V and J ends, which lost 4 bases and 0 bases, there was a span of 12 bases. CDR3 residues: CSANTRTLNTEAFF. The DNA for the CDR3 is TGCAGTGCTAATACCAGGACATTGAACACTGAAGCTTTCTTT.

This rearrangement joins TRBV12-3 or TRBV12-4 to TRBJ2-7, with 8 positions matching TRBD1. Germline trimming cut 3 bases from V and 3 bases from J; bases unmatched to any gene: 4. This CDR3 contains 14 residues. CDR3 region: CASSLGQVGYEQYF. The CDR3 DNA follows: TGTGCCAGCAGTTTGGGACAGGTGGGCTACGAGCAGTACTTC.

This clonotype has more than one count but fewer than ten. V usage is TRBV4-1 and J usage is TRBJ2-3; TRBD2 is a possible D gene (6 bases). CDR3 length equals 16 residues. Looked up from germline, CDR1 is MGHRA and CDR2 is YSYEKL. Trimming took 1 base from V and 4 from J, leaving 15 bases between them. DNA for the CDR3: TGCGCCAGCAGCCAAGCGGGAGCGGTTACATCAGATACGCAGTATTTT. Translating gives CASSQAGAVTSDTQYF.

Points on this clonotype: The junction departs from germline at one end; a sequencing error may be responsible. The CDR3 region has the DNA TGTGCCAGCAGTATCCGCTGGGAGGATCCCTTCCTACGATTGAACTTC. Protein product: CASSIRWEDPFLRLNF. This chain uses TRBV28 with TRBJ2-7; perhaps TRBD2 as D (6 bases). This CDR3 has 16 residues. CDR1 is MDHEN and CDR2 is SYDVKM in the germline V gene.

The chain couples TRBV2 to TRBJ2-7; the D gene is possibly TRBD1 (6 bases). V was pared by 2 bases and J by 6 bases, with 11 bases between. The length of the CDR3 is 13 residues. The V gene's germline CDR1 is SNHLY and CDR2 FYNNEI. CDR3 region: CASSETGYSEQYF. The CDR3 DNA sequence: TGTGCCAGCAGTGAAACAGGGTATTCCGAGCAGTACTTC.

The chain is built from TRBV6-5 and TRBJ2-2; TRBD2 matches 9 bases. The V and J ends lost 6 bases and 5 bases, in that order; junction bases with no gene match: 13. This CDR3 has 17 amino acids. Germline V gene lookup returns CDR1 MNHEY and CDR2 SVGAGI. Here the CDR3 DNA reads TGTGCCAGCAGGAGACCGTCGCGGGAGGGTGGGACCGGGGAGCTGTTTTTT. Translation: CASRRPSREGGTGELFF.

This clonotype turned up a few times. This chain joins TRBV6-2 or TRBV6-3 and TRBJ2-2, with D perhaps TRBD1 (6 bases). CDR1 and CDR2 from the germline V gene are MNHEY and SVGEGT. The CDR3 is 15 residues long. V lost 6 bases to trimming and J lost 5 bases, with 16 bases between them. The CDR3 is CASSLFRGTTGELFF. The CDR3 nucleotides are TGTGCCAGCAGCTTATTCAGGGGCACGACCGGGGAGCTGTTTTTT.

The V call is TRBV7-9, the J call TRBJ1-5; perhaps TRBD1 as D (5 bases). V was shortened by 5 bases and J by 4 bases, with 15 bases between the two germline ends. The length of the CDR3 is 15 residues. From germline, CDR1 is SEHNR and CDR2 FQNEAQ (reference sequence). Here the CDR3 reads CASSLNGHLNQPQHF. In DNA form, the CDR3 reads TGTGCCAGCAGCCTCAACGGACACCTAAATCAGCCCCAGCATTTT.

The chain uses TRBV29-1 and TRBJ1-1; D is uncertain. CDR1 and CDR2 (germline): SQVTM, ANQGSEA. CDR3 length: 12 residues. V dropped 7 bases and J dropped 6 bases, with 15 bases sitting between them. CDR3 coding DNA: TGCAGCGCTTCCAGCAGCGGAGCTGAAGCTTTCTTT. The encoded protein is CSASSSGAEAFF.

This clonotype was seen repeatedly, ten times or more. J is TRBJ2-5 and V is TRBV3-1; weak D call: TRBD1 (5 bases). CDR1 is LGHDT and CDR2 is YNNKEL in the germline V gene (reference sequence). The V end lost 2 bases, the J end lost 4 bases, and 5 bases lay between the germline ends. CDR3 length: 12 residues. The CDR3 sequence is CASSQRGETQYF. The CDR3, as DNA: TGTGCCAGCAGCCAAAGGGGAGAGACCCAGTACTTC.

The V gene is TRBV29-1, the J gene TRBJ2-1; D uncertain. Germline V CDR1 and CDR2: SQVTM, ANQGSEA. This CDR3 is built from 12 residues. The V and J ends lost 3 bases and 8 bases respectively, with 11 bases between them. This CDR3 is CSVDWGSDEQFF. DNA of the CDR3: TGCAGCGTTGATTGGGGAAGCGATGAGCAGTTCTTC.

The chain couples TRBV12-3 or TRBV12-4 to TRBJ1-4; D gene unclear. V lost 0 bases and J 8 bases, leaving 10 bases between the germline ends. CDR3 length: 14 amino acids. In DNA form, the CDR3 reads TGTGCCAGCAGTTTAGCCAGGATTGAAGAAAAACTGTTTTTT. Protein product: CASSLARIEEKLFF.

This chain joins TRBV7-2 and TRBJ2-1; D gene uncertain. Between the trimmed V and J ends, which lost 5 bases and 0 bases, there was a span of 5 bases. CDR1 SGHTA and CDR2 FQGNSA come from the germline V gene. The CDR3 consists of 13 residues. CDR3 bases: TGTGCCAGCAGCGACCACTCCTACAATGAGCAGTTCTTC. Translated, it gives CASSDHSYNEQFF.

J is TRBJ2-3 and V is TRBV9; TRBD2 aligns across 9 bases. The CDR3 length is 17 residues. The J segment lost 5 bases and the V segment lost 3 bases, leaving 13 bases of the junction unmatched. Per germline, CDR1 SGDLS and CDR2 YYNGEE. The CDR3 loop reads CASSAAPLAGRGDTQYF. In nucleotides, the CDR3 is TGTGCCAGCAGCGCGGCCCCCCTAGCGGGGCGGGGAGATACGCAGTATTTT.

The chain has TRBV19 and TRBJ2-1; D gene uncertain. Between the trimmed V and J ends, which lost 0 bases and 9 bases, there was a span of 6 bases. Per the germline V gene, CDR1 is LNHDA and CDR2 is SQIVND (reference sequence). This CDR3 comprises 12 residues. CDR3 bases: TGTGCCAGTAGTATAGAGAGGAGTGAGCAGTTCTTC. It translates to CASSIERSEQFF.

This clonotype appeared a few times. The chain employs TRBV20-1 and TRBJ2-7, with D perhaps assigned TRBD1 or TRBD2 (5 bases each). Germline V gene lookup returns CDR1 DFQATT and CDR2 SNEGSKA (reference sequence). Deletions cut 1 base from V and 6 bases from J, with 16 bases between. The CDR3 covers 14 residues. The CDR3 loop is CSARAGQAFGEQYF. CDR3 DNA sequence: TGCAGTGCTAGAGCGGGGCAGGCGTTTGGCGAGCAGTACTTC.

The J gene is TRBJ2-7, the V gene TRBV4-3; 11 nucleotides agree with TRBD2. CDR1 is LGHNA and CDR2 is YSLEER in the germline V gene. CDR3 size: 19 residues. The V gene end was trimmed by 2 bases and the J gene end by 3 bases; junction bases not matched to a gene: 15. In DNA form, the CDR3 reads TGCGCCAGCAGCCAAAACATCATCACCGGGACTAGCGGTTACTACGAGCAGTACTTC. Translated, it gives CASSQNIITGTSGYYEQYF.

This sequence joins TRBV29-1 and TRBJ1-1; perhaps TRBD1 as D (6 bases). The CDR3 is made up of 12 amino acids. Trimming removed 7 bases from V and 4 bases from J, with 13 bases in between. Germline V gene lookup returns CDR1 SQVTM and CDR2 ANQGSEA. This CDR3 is CSALDRSTEAFF. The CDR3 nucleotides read TGCAGCGCCTTGGACAGATCCACTGAAGCTTTCTTT.

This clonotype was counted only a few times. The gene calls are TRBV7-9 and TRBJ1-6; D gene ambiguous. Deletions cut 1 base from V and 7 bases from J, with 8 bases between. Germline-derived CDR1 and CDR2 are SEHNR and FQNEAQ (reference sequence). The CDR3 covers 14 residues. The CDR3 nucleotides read TGTGCCAGCAGCTTAGAACAGTTGAATTCACCCCTCCACTTT. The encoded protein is CASSLEQLNSPLHF.

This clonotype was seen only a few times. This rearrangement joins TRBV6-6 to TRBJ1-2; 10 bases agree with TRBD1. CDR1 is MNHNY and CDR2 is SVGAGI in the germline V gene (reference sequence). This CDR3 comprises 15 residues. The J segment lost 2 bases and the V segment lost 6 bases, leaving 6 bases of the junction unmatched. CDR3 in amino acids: CASRPATGGNYGYTF. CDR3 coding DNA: TGTGCCAGCAGACCCGCGACAGGGGGCAACTATGGCTACACCTTC.

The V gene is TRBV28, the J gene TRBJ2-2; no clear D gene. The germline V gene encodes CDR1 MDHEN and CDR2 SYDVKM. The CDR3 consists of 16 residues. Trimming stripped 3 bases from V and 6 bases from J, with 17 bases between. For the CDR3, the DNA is TGTGCCAGCAGTTTTAGGATCTTTATTTTTTCCGGGGAGCTGTTTTTT. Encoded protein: CASSFRIFIFSGELFF.

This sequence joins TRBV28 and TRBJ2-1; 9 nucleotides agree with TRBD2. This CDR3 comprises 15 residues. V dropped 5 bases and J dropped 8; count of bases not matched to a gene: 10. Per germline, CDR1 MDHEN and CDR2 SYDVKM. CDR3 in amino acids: CASSGLATLRYEQFF. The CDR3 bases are TGTGCCAGCAGTGGACTAGCGACCCTTCGGTATGAGCAGTTCTTC.